Listed below are T cell receptor beta chains from one sample, sequenced in a study of beta chain features in type 1 diabetes. Clones were read by immunoSEQ multiplex PCR, and TCRdb kept only the in-frame ones, dropping some. The sample shows 300,000 to 400,000 clones, 9.6% of them seen only once. The sequenced material came from central memory CD4+ T cells from blood. The receptors derive from a man aged 30-40 years with type 1 diabetes. The CDR3 runs from the conserved cysteine through the conserved F or W. Fields, in order: D gene, clone size, J gene, V gene, CDR3 protein, CDR3 DNA. A D gene is named only where the DNA matches it firmly. Where a row states a size, it is once, few, many or the class of an expanded clone; other rows omit it.

NA,few,TRBJ2-5,TRBV15,CATSRDQGTETQYF,TGTGCCACCAGCAGAGATCAGGGTACGGAGACCCAGTACTTC
NA,NA,TRBJ2-6,TRBV6-1,CASSERDRGLSSGANVLTF,TGTGCCAGCAGTGAGCGGGACCGGGGGCTGAGCTCTGGGGCCAACGTCCTGACTTTC
NA,few,TRBJ2-5,TRBV30,CAWSKGLLETQYF,TGTGCCTGGAGTAAGGGACTGCTCGAGACCCAGTACTTC
TRBD1,NA,TRBJ1-2,TRBV7-2,CASSLRTGSNYGYTF,TGTGCCAGCAGCTTGAGGACAGGGTCCAACTATGGCTACACCTTC
NA,NA,TRBJ1-2,TRBV18,CASSPPVRGIYGYTF,TGTGCCAGCTCACCACCGGTGAGGGGAATATATGGCTACACCTTC
NA,NA,TRBJ1-4,TRBV5-1,CASSLIGQPNEKLFF,TGCGCCAGCAGCTTGATAGGACAGCCAAATGAAAAACTGTTTTTT
TRBD1,once,TRBJ2-7,TRBV7-2,CAGSLGQGITYEQYF,TGTGCCGGCAGCTTAGGACAGGGGATCACCTACGAGCAGTACTTC
NA,many,TRBJ1-1,TRBV7-8,CASSADRNTEAFF,TGTGCCAGCAGCGCAGACAGGAACACTGAAGCTTTCTTT
NA,NA,TRBJ2-3,TRBV28,CASSLAQAGTDTQYF,TGTGCCAGCAGTTTAGCTCAGGCCGGCACAGATACGCAGTATTTT
TRBD2,NA,TRBJ2-1,TRBV27,CASSLSLGLARYNEQFF,TGTGCCAGCAGTTTATCCTTGGGACTAGCTCGTTACAATGAGCAGTTCTTC
TRBD1,NA,TRBJ2-2,TRBV5-8,CASSLGTGTNTGELFF,TGTGCCAGCAGCTTGGGGACAGGGACGAACACCGGGGAGCTGTTTTTT
NA,NA,TRBJ1-1,TRBV28,CASSWVSDTEAFF,TGTGCCAGCTCTTGGGTGTCGGACACTGAAGCTTTCTTT
NA,few,TRBJ2-5,TRBV4-1,CASSRLLVQEETQYF,TGCGCCAGCAGCCGCCTACTGGTCCAGGAAGAGACCCAGTACTTC
NA,few,TRBJ2-3,TRBV4-1,CASSQAKGSGTDTQYF,TGCGCCAGCAGCCAAGCGAAAGGTTCGGGCACAGATACGCAGTATTTT
TRBD2,NA,TRBJ2-1,TRBV28,CASRSRLASFYNEQFF,TGTGCCAGCAGGAGTAGACTAGCGTCCTTCTACAATGAGCAGTTCTTC
TRBD2,NA,TRBJ2-1,TRBV6-6,CASSYTGGGGEQFF,TGTGCCAGCAGTTACACGGGGGGGGGAGGTGAGCAGTTCTTC
TRBD1,few,TRBJ1-5,TRBV6-5,CASSPGQETNQPQHF,TGTGCCAGCAGCCCAGGACAGGAGACGAATCAGCCCCAGCATTTT
NA,NA,TRBJ1-2,TRBV5-4,CASSSGFGYTF,TGTGCCAGCAGCTCCGGGTTTGGCTACACCTTC
NA,few,TRBJ2-1,TRBV30,CAWTLGGVYNEQFF,TGTGCCTGGACGCTAGGAGGCGTGTACAATGAGCAGTTCTTC
NA,few,TRBJ2-5,TRBV6-1,CASDEGYMAQYF,TGTGCCAGCGACGAGGGGTACATGGCCCAGTACTTC
NA,few,TRBJ1-5,TRBV30,CAWSYDSNQPQHF,TGTGCCTGGAGTTACGATAGCAATCAGCCCCAGCATTTT
NA,NA,TRBJ1-4,TRBV19,CASQKSSTNEKLFF,TGTGCCAGTCAAAAGTCGAGTACTAATGAAAAACTGTTTTTT
NA,few,TRBJ2-3,TRBV2,CASSVLRATDTQYF,TGTGCCAGCAGTGTTCTCCGAGCCACAGATACGCAGTATTTT
TRBD1,few,TRBJ2-3,TRBV5-1,CASSSQGDTDTQYF,TGCGCCAGCAGCTCCCAGGGGGACACAGATACGCAGTATTTT
NA,few,TRBJ1-5,TRBV9,CASSVALGQPQHF,TGTGCCAGCAGCGTAGCACTAGGTCAGCCCCAGCATTTT
TRBD2,few,TRBJ2-7,TRBV19,CASGTSGPSYEQYF,TGTGCCAGTGGGACTAGCGGGCCGTCCTACGAGCAGTACTTC
NA,NA,TRBJ2-4,TRBV6-5,CASSYSVLKNIQYF,TGTGCCAGCAGTTACTCCGTACTCAAAAACATTCAGTACTTC